This T cell receptor beta chain was captured by sequencing in a study of blood T cells in healthy people across ages (dated by TCRdb to the mid-2010s). Regarding the complete study: In model experiments, roughly one uniquely barcoded TCR beta cDNA molecule per two T cells was captured by template switching. Using deep sequencing normalized with unique cDNA molecular identifiers, the study measured how TCR beta repertoire diversity changes with age. Donors were grouped into four age groups: young (average about 15 years), middle-aged (roughly 38), aged (about 59) and long-lived (around 80). To avoid experimental bias, donors of different ages were randomly spread across the sequencing lanes. Two additional independent replicas of 1 million unique cDNA reads from the same blood draw were analyzed for two donors (one aged 18 to 30 and one aged 80 or older).

Receptor amplification or capture employed 5' RACE. This sample was sequenced with an Illumina HiSeq 2500. A second PCR of about 6 to 11 cycles was performed with a sample-barcoded 5' primer and a J-beta primer mix. A unique molecular identifier was introduced onto each TCR beta cDNA molecule by a template-switch 5' adaptor carrying 12 random nucleotides. Each sample yielded at least 3 million CDR3-containing paired-end reads. All of the RNA was converted into first-strand cDNA using the Mint cDNA synthesis kit, with a TRBC-specific oligonucleotide serving as the primer. After uracil-DNA glycosylase treatment, a first 18-cycle PCR used universal primers M1SS and BC2_uni_R on all cDNA. The original methods were these. Normalization of each sample was performed by random selection of 1 million high-quality reads, each carrying a distinct molecular identifier. Instead of being binned into consensus sequences, reads that shared molecular identifiers were thrown out. MiTCR, run with a Q25 quality threshold and the strictest error-elimination algorithm, handled CDR3 identification, clonotype clustering and error correction. Lower-bound total TCR beta diversity was estimated with a nonparametric unseen species model using Euler transformation. Using fastp trimming at Q25 and MiXCR clonotype assembly, TCRdb reanalyzed the public sequencing data and kept in-frame beta chains. Rows with one shared CDR3 protein collapse into an entry with the most common genes and DNA. The V and J calls here are based on TCRdb, not the publication. Recorded for this sample are fewer than 750,000 distinct CDR3 sequences; roughly 43% of them occurred a single time. The biggest ten clones account for under 30% of the sample.

As concerns this clonotype: Its antigen is not yet known. There are no base qualities to consult, and no much larger clone falls within one base.

The approximately 41 donors, aged about 6 to 95 years, were systemically healthy Caucasian individuals from Russia. Approximately 9.3 milliliters of peripheral blood were drawn from each donor into EDTA-treated Vacutainer tubes. Ficoll-Paque density-gradient centrifugation was used to isolate PBMCs, with at least 7 million per sample. Total RNA was extracted from PBMCs with Trizol reagent, with at least 6 micrograms obtained per sample. Naive CD45RAhigh/CD27high T cell percentages were measured by flow cytometry on a PBMC aliquot from every donor. Results and caveats for the whole study, not just this receptor: Observed TCR beta diversity per million T cells fell roughly linearly with age, and a significant reduction was already apparent by age roughly 40. The percentage of naive T cells measured by flow cytometry correlated strongly with observed TCR beta diversity. Because donor CMV infection status was unknown, age-related changes in expanded clonotypes were potentially confounded. Estimates of total diversity based on one million sequenced T cells were regarded as lower bounds and as underestimates. Compared with the aged group, the long-lived group had more naive CD4+ T cells, fewer expanded clones and increased TCR diversity, suggesting age selection. Bulk unsorted PBMC profiling prevented conclusive comparison of naive and antigen-experienced compartments.

Sequenced sample: blood. The source is a man older than 75 in good health.

The CDR3 corresponds to CSATDRGDGNQPQHF. The DNA sequence follows: TGCAGTGCCACCGACAGGGGCGACGGCAATCAGCCCCAGCATTTT. The V and J genes are TRBV20-1 and TRBJ1-5, with 8 junctional bases fitting TRBD1. Inclusive of the bounding cysteine and phenylalanine, the CDR3 is 15 residues long. The kept DNA is CDR3 alone, 45 bases in frame from the first base. Taken from the germline V gene (reference sequence), the CDR1 and CDR2 loops are DFQATT and SNEGSKA. V lost 6 bases and J lost 2 bases, and the count of bases not matched to a germline gene is 9.